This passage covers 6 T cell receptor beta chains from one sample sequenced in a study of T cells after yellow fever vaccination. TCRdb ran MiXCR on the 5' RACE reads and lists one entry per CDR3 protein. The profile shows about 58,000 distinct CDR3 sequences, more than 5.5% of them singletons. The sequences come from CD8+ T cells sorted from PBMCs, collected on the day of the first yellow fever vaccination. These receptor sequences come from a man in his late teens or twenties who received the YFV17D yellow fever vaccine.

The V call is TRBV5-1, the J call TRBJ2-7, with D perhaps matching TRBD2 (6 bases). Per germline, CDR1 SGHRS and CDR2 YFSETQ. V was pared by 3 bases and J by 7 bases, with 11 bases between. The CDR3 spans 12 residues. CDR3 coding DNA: TGCGCCAGCAGCTGGACGGGGAGGGAGCAGTACTTC. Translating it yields CASSWTGREQYF.

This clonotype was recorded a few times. CDR3 in amino acids: CASSGTSGEQFF. The CDR3 region has the DNA TGCGCCAGCAGCGGAACTAGCGGGGAGCAGTTCTTC. The rearrangement uses TRBV4-1 and TRBJ2-1, with 9 bases matching TRBD2. Germline V lookup: CDR1 MGHRA, CDR2 YSYEKL. V was pared by 5 bases and J by 10 bases, with 3 bases of the junction left unmatched. The CDR3 length is 12 residues.

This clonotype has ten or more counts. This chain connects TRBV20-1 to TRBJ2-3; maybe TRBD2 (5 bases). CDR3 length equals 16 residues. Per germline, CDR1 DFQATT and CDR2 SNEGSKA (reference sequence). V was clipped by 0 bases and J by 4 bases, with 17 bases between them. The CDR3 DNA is TGCAGTGCTAGAGATCGTCTAGCCTTTTTTGCAGATACGCAGTATTTT. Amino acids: CSARDRLAFFADTQYF.

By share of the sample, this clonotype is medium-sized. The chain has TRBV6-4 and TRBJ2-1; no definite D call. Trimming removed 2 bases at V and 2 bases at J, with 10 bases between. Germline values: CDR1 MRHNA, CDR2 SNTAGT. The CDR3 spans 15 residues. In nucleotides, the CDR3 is TGTGCCAGCAGTGACGGCACGGACCCCTACAATGAGCAGTTCTTC. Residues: CASSDGTDPYNEQFF.

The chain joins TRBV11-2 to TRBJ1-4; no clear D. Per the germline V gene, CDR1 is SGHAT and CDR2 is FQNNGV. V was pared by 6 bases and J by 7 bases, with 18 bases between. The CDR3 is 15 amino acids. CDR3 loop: CASSWMGQKGEKLFF. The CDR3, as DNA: TGTGCCAGCAGTTGGATGGGCCAGAAAGGTGAAAAACTGTTTTTT. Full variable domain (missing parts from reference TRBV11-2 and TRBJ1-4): EAGVAQSPRYKIIEKRQSVAFWCNPISGHATLYWYQQILGQGPKLLIQFQNNGVVDDSQLPKDRFSAERLKGVDSTLKIQPAKLEDSAVYLCASSWMGQKGEKLFFGSGTQLSVL.

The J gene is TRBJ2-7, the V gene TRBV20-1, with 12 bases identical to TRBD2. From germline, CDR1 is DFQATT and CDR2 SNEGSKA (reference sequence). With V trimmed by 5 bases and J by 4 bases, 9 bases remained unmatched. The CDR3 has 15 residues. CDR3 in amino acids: CSAGKTSGGGYEQYF. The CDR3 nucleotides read TGCAGTGCTGGAAAGACTAGCGGGGGAGGGTACGAGCAGTACTTC.